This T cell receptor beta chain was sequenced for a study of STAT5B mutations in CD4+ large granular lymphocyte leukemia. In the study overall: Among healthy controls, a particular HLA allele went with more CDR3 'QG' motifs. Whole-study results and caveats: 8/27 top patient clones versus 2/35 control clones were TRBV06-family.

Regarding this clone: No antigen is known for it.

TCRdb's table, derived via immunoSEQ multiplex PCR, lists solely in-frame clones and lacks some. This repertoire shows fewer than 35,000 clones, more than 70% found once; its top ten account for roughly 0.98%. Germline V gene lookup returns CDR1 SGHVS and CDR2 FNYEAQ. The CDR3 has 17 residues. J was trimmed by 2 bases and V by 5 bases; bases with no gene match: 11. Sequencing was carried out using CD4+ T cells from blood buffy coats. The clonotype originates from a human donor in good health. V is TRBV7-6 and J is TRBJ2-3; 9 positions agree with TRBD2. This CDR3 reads CASSARAGGQNTDTQYF. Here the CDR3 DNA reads TGTGCCAGCAGCGCTAGGGCGGGGGGGCAAAACACAGATACGCAGTATTTT. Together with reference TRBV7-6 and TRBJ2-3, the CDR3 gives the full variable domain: GAGVSQSPRYKVTKRGQDVALRCDPISGHVSLYWYRQALGQGPEFLTYFNYEAQQDKSGLPNDRFSAERPEGSISTLTIQRTEQRDSAMYRCASSARAGGQNTDTQYFGPGTRLTVL.